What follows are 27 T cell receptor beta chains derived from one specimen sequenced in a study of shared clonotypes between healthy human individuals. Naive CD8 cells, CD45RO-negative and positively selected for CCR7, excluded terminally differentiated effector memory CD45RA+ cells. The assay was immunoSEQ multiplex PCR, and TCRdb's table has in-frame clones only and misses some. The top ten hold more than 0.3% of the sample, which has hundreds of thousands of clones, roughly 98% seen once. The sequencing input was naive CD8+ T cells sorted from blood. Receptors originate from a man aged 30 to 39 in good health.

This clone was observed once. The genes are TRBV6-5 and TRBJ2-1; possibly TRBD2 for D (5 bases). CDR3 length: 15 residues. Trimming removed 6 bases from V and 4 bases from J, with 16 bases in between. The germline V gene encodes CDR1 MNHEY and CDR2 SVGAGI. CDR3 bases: TGTGCCAGCAGATCCGGGGAGAGAGGTTACAATGAGCAGTTCTTC. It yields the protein CASRSGERGYNEQFF.

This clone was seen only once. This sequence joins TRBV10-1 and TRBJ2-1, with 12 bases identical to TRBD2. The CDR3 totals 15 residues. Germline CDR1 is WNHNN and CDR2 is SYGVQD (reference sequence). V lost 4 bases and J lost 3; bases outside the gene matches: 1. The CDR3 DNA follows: TGCGCCAGCAGTGGGGGACTAGCGGGCTACAATGAGCAGTTCTTC. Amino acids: CASSGGLAGYNEQFF.

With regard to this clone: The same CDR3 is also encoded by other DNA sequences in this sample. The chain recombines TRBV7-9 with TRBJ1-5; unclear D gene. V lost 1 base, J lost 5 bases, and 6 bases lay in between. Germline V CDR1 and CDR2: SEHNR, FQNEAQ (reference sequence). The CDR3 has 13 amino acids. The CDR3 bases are TGTGCCAGCAGCTTAGGTGGGGATCAGCCCCAGCATTTT. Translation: CASSLGGDQPQHF.

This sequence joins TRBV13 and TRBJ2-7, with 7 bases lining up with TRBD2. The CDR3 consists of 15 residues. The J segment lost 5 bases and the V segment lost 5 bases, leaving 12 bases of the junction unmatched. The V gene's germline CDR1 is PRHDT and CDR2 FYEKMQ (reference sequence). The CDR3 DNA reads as TGTGCCAGCAGCGACCGGGACCTCAGCGGGGACGAGCAGTACTTC. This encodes CASSDRDLSGDEQYF.

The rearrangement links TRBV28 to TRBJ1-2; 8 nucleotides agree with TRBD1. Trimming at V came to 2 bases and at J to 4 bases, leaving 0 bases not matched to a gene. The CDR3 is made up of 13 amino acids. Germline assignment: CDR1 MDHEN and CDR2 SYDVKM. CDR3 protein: CASSLDRGYGYTF. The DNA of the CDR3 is TGTGCCAGCAGTTTAGACAGGGGCTATGGCTACACCTTC.

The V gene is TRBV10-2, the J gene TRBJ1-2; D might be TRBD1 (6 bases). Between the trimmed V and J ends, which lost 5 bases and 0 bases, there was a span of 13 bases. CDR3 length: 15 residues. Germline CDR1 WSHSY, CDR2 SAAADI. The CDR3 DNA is TGCGCCAGCAGTCCACGCACAGGGACTAACTATGGCTACACCTTC. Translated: CASSPRTGTNYGYTF.

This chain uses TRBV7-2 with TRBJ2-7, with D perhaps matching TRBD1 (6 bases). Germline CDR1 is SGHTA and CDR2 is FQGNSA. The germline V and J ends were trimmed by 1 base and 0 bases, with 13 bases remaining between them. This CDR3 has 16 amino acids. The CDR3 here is CASSLEQGQSSYEQYF. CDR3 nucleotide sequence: TGTGCCAGCAGCTTAGAACAGGGTCAGAGCTCCTACGAGCAGTACTTC.

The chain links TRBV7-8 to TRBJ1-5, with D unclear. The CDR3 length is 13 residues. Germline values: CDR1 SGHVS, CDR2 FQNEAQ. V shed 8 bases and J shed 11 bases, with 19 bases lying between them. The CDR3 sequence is CASGAMGLMAQHF. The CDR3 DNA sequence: TGTGCCAGCGGCGCAATGGGCCTAATGGCCCAGCATTTT.

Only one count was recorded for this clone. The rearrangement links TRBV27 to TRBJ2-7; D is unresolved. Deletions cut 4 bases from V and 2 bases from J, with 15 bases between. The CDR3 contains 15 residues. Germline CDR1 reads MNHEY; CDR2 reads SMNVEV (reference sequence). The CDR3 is CASSYKRNLAYEQYF. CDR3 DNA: TGTGCCAGCAGTTATAAGCGAAACTTGGCCTACGAGCAGTACTTC.

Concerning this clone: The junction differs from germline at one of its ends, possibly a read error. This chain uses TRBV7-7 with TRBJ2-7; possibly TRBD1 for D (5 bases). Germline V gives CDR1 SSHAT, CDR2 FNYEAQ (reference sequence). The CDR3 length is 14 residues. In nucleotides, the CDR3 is TGTGCTAGCAGCTTAGAGGCAGGGACCTACGAGCAGTACTTC. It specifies CASSLEAGTYEQYF.

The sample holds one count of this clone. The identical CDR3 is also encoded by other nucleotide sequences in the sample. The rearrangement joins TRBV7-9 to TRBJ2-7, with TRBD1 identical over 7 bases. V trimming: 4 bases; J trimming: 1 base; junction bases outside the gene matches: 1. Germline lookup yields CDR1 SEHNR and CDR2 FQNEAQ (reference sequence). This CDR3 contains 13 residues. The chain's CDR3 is CASSSDRSYEQYF. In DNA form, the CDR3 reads TGTGCCAGCAGCTCGGACAGGTCCTACGAGCAGTACTTC. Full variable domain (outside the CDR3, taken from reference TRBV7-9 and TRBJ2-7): DTGVSQNPRHKITKRGQNVTFRCDPISEHNRLYWYRQTLGQGPEFLTYFQNEAQLEKSRLLSDRFSAERPKGSFSTLEIQRTEQGDSAMYLCASSSDRSYEQYFGPGTRLTVT.

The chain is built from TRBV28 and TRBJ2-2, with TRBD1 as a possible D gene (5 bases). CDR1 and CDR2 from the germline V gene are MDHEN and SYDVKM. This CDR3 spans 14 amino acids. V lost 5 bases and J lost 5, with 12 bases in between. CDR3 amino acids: CASSDRTLTGELFF. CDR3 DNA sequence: TGTGCCAGCAGTGACCGGACACTTACCGGGGAGCTGTTTTTT.

The CDR3 coding sequence is TGTGCCAGCAGCGCGTGGGACAGACCAAATGAAAAACTGTTTTTT. It codes for CASSAWDRPNEKLFF. V usage is TRBV7-9 and J usage is TRBJ1-4; 7 bases map to TRBD1. Trimming took 5 bases from V and 5 from J; bases not matched to a gene: 8. This CDR3 is 15 amino acids long. Germline CDR1 and CDR2: SEHNR and FQNEAQ (reference sequence). Complete variable domain (other parts from reference TRBV7-9 and TRBJ1-4): DTGVSQNPRHKITKRGQNVTFRCDPISEHNRLYWYRQTLGQGPEFLTYFQNEAQLEKSRLLSDRFSAERPKGSFSTLEIQRTEQGDSAMYLCASSAWDRPNEKLFFGSGTQLSVL.

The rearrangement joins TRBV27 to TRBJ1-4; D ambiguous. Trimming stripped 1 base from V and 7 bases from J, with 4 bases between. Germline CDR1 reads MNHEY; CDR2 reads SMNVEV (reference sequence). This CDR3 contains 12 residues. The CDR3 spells CASSLYGEKLFF. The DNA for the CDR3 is TGTGCCAGCAGTTTATATGGTGAAAAACTGTTTTTT.

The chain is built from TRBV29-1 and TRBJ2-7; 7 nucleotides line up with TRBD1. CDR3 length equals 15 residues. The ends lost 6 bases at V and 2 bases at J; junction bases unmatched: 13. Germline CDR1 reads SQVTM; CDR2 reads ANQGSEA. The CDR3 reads CSVLDSTGITYEQYF. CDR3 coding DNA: TGCAGCGTCCTAGACTCGACAGGGATAACCTACGAGCAGTACTTC.

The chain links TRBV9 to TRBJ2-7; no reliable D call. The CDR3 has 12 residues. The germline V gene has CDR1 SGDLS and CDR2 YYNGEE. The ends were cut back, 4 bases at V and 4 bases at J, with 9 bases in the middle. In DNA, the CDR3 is TGTGCCAGCAGCTCCGGGCGTTACGAGCAGTACTTC. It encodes CASSSGRYEQYF.

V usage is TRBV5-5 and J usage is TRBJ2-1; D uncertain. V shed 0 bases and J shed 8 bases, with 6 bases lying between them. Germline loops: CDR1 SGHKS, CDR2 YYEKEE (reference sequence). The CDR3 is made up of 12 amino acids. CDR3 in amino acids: CASSLESHEQFF. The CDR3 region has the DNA TGTGCCAGCAGCTTGGAAAGCCATGAGCAGTTCTTC. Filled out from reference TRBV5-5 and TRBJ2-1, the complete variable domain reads DAGVTQSPTHLIKTRGQQVTLRCSPISGHKSVSWYQQVLGQGPQFIFQYYEKEERGRGNFPDRFSARQFPNYSSELNVNALLLGDSALYLCASSLESHEQFFGPGTRLTVL.

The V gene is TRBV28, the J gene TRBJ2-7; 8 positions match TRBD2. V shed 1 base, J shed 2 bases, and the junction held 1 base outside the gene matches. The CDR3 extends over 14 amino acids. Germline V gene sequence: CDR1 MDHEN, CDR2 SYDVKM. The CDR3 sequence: CASSLFSGTYEQYF. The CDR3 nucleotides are TGTGCCAGCAGTTTATTTAGCGGGACCTACGAGCAGTACTTC. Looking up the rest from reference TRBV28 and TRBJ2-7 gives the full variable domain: DVKVTQSSRYLVKRTGEKVFLECVQDMDHENMFWYRQDPGLGLRLIYFSYDVKMKEKGDIPEGYSVSREKKERFSLILESASTNQTSMYLCASSLFSGTYEQYFGPGTRLTVT.

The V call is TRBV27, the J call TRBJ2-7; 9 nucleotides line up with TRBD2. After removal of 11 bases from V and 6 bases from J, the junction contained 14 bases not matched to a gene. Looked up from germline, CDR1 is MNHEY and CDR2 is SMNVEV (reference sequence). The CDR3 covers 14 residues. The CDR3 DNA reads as TGTGCCGGGAAGAGCTATAGCGGGAGCTCCGAGCAGTACTTC. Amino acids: CAGKSYSGSSEQYF.

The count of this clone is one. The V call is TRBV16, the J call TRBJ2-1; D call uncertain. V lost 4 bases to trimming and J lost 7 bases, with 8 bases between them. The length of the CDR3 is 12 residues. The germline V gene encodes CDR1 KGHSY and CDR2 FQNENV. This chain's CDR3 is CASSRFENEQFF. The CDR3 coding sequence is TGTGCCAGCAGCCGTTTCGAGAATGAGCAGTTCTTC. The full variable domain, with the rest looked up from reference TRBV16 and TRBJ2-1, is GEEVAQTPKHLVRGEGQKAKLYCAPIKGHSYVFWYQQVLKNEFKFLISFQNENVFDETGMPKERFSAKCLPNSPCSLEIQATKLEDSAVYFCASSRFENEQFFGPGTRLTVL.

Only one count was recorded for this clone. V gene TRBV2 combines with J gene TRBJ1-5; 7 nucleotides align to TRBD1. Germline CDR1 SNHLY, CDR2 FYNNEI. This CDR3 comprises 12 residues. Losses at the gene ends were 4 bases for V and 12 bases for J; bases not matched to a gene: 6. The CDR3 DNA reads TGTGCCAGCAGTGCGGACAGGCCGGTCCAGCATTTT. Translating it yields CASSADRPVQHF.

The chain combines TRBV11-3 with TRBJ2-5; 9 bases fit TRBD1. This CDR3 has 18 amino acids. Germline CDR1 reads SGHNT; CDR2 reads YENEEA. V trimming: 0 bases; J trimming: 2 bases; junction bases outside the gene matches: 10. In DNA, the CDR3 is TGTGCCAGCAGCTTAGATCTTTCGCACAGGGGGCTTCAAGAGACCCAGTACTTC. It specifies CASSLDLSHRGLQETQYF.

The CDR3 spells CASSFFRVAYEQYF. The CDR3 DNA sequence: TGTGCCAGCAGTTTTTTTAGGGTAGCCTACGAGCAGTACTTC. The chain has TRBV27 and TRBJ2-7; no definite D call. Trimming shortened V by 3 bases and J by 2 bases, and 11 bases separated the two germline ends. Germline assignment: CDR1 MNHEY and CDR2 SMNVEV (reference sequence). The CDR3 totals 14 residues.

The CDR3 region is CASSLSHASYGYTF. Written as DNA, the CDR3 is TGTGCCAGCAGTTTATCACACGCCTCCTATGGCTACACCTTC. The J gene is TRBJ1-2, the V gene TRBV28; the D is unclear. Germline CDR1 is MDHEN and CDR2 is SYDVKM. The CDR3 is 14 amino acids. Trimming cost V 1 base and J 4 bases, with 10 bases left between them.

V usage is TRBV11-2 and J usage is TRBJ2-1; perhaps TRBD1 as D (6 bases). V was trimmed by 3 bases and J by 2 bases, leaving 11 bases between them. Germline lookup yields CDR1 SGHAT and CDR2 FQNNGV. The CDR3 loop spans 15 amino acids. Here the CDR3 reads CASSFEQGPYNEQFF. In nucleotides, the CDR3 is TGTGCCAGCAGCTTCGAACAGGGTCCCTACAATGAGCAGTTCTTC.

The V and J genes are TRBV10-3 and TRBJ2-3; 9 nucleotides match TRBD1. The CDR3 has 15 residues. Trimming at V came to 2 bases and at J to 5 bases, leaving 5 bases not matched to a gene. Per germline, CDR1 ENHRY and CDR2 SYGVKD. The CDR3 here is CAISERDRVVDTQYF. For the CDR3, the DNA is TGTGCCATCAGTGAGCGGGACAGGGTCGTAGATACGCAGTATTTT.

The CDR3 DNA is TGTGCCAGCAGCGGAGGGTTCTCCTACAATGAGCAGTTCTTC. Translation gives CASSGGFSYNEQFF. V usage is TRBV9 and J usage is TRBJ2-1, with TRBD2 as a possible D gene (5 bases). From germline, CDR1 is SGDLS and CDR2 YYNGEE. V lost 3 bases, J lost 0 bases, and 7 bases lay in between. This CDR3 has 14 residues.